A selection of T cell receptor beta chains follows, all from one sample in a study of control samples from healthy donors and cancer patients. Assay: immunoSEQ multiplex PCR; the TCRdb copy retains only in-frame clones and omits some. This sample has roughly 130,000 clones, with roughly 91% found just once. The sequencing input was PBMCs. The receptors were gathered from a man aged 50-60 years with head and neck cancer. Both conserved end residues are part of each CDR3. The D gene is left open where the match is weak. Only part of the rows carry a size: once, few, many, or a class if the clone is expanded.

j_call: TRBJ2-4; clone_size: -; d_call: TRBD2; v_call: TRBV4-2; cdr3_aa: CASSQRGGGPVNIQYF; cdr3_nt: TGTGCCAGCAGCCAACGCGGGGGGGGCCCAGTTAACATTCAGTACTTC
j_call: TRBJ1-2; clone_size: -; d_call: -; v_call: TRBV6-5; cdr3_aa: CATTTRTDYNGYTF; cdr3_nt: TGTGCCACTACGACGAGGACAGACTACAATGGCTACACCTTC
j_call: TRBJ1-1; clone_size: -; d_call: TRBD1; v_call: TRBV28; cdr3_aa: CASGGTGFTEAFF; cdr3_nt: TGTGCCAGCGGGGGGACAGGGTTCACTGAAGCTTTCTTT
j_call: TRBJ2-3; clone_size: -; d_call: -; v_call: TRBV24-1; cdr3_aa: CATSSSPDSITDTQYF; cdr3_nt: TGTGCCACCAGTTCCTCCCCGGACTCAATCACAGATACGCAGTATTTT
j_call: TRBJ1-1; clone_size: once; d_call: -; v_call: TRBV5-1; cdr3_aa: CASSREDRNTEAFF; cdr3_nt: TGCGCCAGCAGCCGGGAGGACAGGAACACTGAAGCTTTCTTT
j_call: TRBJ2-3; clone_size: -; d_call: -; v_call: TRBV2; cdr3_aa: CASSRRSTDTQYF; cdr3_nt: TGTGCCAGCAGTCGGCGCTCAACAGATACGCAGTATTTT
j_call: TRBJ2-1; clone_size: -; d_call: TRBD1; v_call: TRBV5-6; cdr3_aa: CASSLGQGLRNEQFF; cdr3_nt: TGTGCCAGCAGCTTGGGACAGGGTTTGCGCAATGAGCAGTTCTTC
j_call: TRBJ2-2; clone_size: -; d_call: -; v_call: TRBV14; cdr3_aa: CASSQLGGELFF; cdr3_nt: TGTGCCAGCAGCCAACTGGGCGGGGAGCTGTTTTTT
j_call: TRBJ2-3; clone_size: -; d_call: TRBD2; v_call: TRBV4-1; cdr3_aa: CASSQDGLAGARDTQYF; cdr3_nt: TGCGCCAGCAGCCAAGATGGCCTAGCGGGGGCCCGAGATACGCAGTATTTT
j_call: TRBJ1-3; clone_size: -; d_call: -; v_call: TRBV4-3; cdr3_aa: CASSQGRGGTGNTIYF; cdr3_nt: TGCGCCAGCAGCCAAGGAAGGGGAGGTACTGGAAACACCATATATTTT
j_call: TRBJ1-1; clone_size: -; d_call: -; v_call: TRBV7-9; cdr3_aa: CASSVRDTEEAFF; cdr3_nt: TGTGCCAGCAGCGTCCGGGACACTGAGGAAGCTTTCTTT
j_call: TRBJ2-3; clone_size: -; d_call: -; v_call: TRBV11-2; cdr3_aa: CASSLGILLLGTDTQYF; cdr3_nt: TGTGCCAGCAGCTTAGGTATTCTGTTACTCGGCACAGATACGCAGTATTTT
j_call: TRBJ1-1; clone_size: -; d_call: -; v_call: TRBV5-4; cdr3_aa: CASSSEWNTEAFF; cdr3_nt: TGTGCCAGCAGCTCCGAGTGGAACACTGAAGCTTTCTTT
j_call: TRBJ2-7; clone_size: -; d_call: -; v_call: TRBV3-1/TRBV3-2; cdr3_aa: CASSQDSEQYF; cdr3_nt: TGTGCCAGCAGCCAAGATAGCGAGCAGTACTTC
j_call: TRBJ1-1; clone_size: -; d_call: -; v_call: TRBV12-3/TRBV12-4; cdr3_aa: CASSDDRNTEAFF; cdr3_nt: TGTGCCAGCAGTGACGACAGGAACACTGAAGCTTTCTTT
j_call: TRBJ2-5; clone_size: -; d_call: -; v_call: TRBV9; cdr3_aa: CASSAVVGAQETQYF; cdr3_nt: TGTGCCAGCAGCGCCGTTGTGGGGGCACAAGAGACCCAGTACTTC
j_call: TRBJ2-2; clone_size: -; d_call: TRBD2; v_call: TRBV4-1; cdr3_aa: CASSQGPSGGAGELFF; cdr3_nt: TGCGCCAGCAGCCAAGGCCCTAGCGGGGGCGCCGGGGAGCTGTTTTTT
j_call: TRBJ2-1; clone_size: -; d_call: TRBD2; v_call: TRBV5-4; cdr3_aa: CASSLGPSSGGVWNEQFF; cdr3_nt: TGTGCCAGCAGCTTGGGGCCGTCTAGCGGGGGGGTTTGGAATGAGCAGTTCTTC
j_call: TRBJ2-1; clone_size: -; d_call: TRBD1; v_call: TRBV15; cdr3_aa: CASRTGERNGEQFF; cdr3_nt: TGTGCCTCCCGGACAGGGGAACGAAATGGGGAGCAGTTCTTC
j_call: TRBJ1-6; clone_size: -; d_call: -; v_call: TRBV30; cdr3_aa: CAWSRSQSSYNSPLHF; cdr3_nt: TGTGCCTGGAGTAGGTCTCAGAGCTCCTATAATTCACCCCTCCACTTT
j_call: TRBJ1-3; clone_size: -; d_call: -; v_call: TRBV19; cdr3_aa: CASSMQRSGDGNTIYF; cdr3_nt: TGTGCCAGTAGTATGCAGCGCAGCGGAGACGGAAACACCATATATTTT
j_call: TRBJ2-1; clone_size: -; d_call: -; v_call: TRBV11-2; cdr3_aa: CASSSSFSRGRDEQFF; cdr3_nt: TGTGCCAGCAGCTCCTCTTTCTCGCGGGGACGGGATGAGCAGTTCTTC
j_call: TRBJ1-1; clone_size: -; d_call: -; v_call: TRBV5-4; cdr3_aa: CASSPQHRVHTEAFF; cdr3_nt: TGTGCCAGCAGCCCCCAACACAGGGTGCACACTGAAGCTTTCTTT
j_call: TRBJ1-1; clone_size: once; d_call: -; v_call: TRBV28; cdr3_aa: CASSHLVGNTEAFF; cdr3_nt: TGTGCCAGCAGTCACCTGGTCGGGAACACTGAAGCTTTCTTT
j_call: TRBJ2-5; clone_size: -; d_call: -; v_call: TRBV6-5; cdr3_aa: CASKPGPKETQYF; cdr3_nt: TGTGCCAGCAAACCAGGGCCTAAAGAGACCCAGTACTTC
j_call: TRBJ1-2; clone_size: -; d_call: -; v_call: TRBV6-5; cdr3_aa: CASSYSTGANYGYTF; cdr3_nt: TGTGCCAGCAGTTACTCGACAGGAGCTAACTATGGCTACACCTTC
j_call: TRBJ1-1; clone_size: -; d_call: -; v_call: TRBV4-1; cdr3_aa: CASSSLVGGRNTEAFF; cdr3_nt: TGCGCCAGCAGCTCACTTGTCGGTGGACGGAACACTGAAGCTTTCTTT
j_call: TRBJ1-6; clone_size: -; d_call: -; v_call: TRBV19; cdr3_aa: CASRVSTGLNSPLHF; cdr3_nt: TGTGCCAGTAGGGTTTCGACAGGACTGAATTCACCCCTCCACTTT
j_call: TRBJ1-6; clone_size: -; d_call: -; v_call: TRBV7-2; cdr3_aa: CASSPWGGSPLHF; cdr3_nt: TGTGCCAGCAGCCCGTGGGGGGGGTCACCCCTCCACTTT
j_call: TRBJ1-6; clone_size: once; d_call: -; v_call: TRBV7-2; cdr3_aa: CASSSKPAGLSSYNSPLHF; cdr3_nt: TGTGCCAGCAGCTCCAAACCGGCCGGTCTAAGCTCCTATAATTCACCCCTCCACTTT
j_call: TRBJ1-5; clone_size: -; d_call: -; v_call: TRBV20-1; cdr3_aa: CSASMQGDTSNQPQHF; cdr3_nt: TGCAGTGCTAGTATGCAGGGAGATACGAGCAATCAGCCCCAGCATTTT
j_call: TRBJ2-1; clone_size: -; d_call: -; v_call: TRBV7-2; cdr3_aa: CASSPGRVRNEQFF; cdr3_nt: TGTGCCAGCAGCCCAGGTCGAGTAAGGAATGAGCAGTTCTTC
j_call: TRBJ1-1; clone_size: -; d_call: TRBD1; v_call: TRBV5-1; cdr3_aa: CASSLMGQRGAFF; cdr3_nt: TGCGCCAGCAGCTTAATGGGACAGAGAGGAGCTTTCTTT
j_call: TRBJ2-1; clone_size: -; d_call: TRBD2; v_call: TRBV5-4; cdr3_aa: CASSLIAGGTGEQFF; cdr3_nt: TGTGCCAGCAGCTTGATAGCGGGGGGTACGGGTGAGCAGTTCTTC
j_call: TRBJ2-1; clone_size: -; d_call: -; v_call: TRBV6-6; cdr3_aa: CASSYRGSPSNEQFF; cdr3_nt: TGTGCCAGCAGTTATCGGGGTAGCCCCAGCAATGAGCAGTTCTTC
j_call: TRBJ2-7; clone_size: -; d_call: TRBD2; v_call: TRBV5-5; cdr3_aa: CASRLGLAVSSYEQYF; cdr3_nt: TGTGCCAGCAGGCTTGGACTAGCGGTGAGCTCCTACGAGCAGTACTTC
j_call: TRBJ1-2; clone_size: once; d_call: -; v_call: TRBV3-1/TRBV3-2; cdr3_aa: CASSLHMPGDGNYGYTF; cdr3_nt: TGTGCCAGCAGCCTTCACATGCCCGGGGACGGGAACTATGGCTACACCTTC